A single sample is the source of the 21 T cell receptor beta chains below, sequenced in a study of blood T cell repertoires in COVID-19. Using immunoSEQ multiplex PCR, the repertoire was profiled, and TCRdb retains in-frame clones only, with some absent. Counted here are about 270,000 clones, 75% to 90% occurring once; the ten biggest clones make up roughly 2.3%. Source material: PBMCs or T cells enriched from blood (not recorded which). Receptors were obtained from a young woman who had recovered from COVID-19.

This chain joins TRBV5-1 and TRBJ2-3, with TRBD2 matching over 7 bases. V was clipped by 2 bases and J by 4 bases; unmatched bases: 7. Germline V gene sequence: CDR1 SGHRS, CDR2 YFSETQ. This CDR3 region has 15 residues. Here the CDR3 reads CASSFSGLAADTQYF. The CDR3 DNA follows: TGCGCCAGCAGCTTTTCGGGGCTAGCGGCAGATACGCAGTATTTT. Using reference TRBV5-1 and TRBJ2-3 for the parts outside the CDR3, the full variable domain is KAGVTQTPRYLIKTRGQQVTLSCSPISGHRSVSWYQQTPGQGLQFLFEYFSETQRNKGNFPGRFSGRQFSNSRSEMNVSTLELGDSALYLCASSFSGLAADTQYFGPGTRLTVL.

The V and J genes are TRBV12-5 and TRBJ2-2; 7 nucleotides match TRBD1. Germline trimming cut 1 base from V and 4 bases from J; bases unmatched to any gene: 6. CDR1 is LGHNT and CDR2 is FRNRAP in the germline V gene. This CDR3 has 16 amino acids. The CDR3 loop is CASGLGTRGPTGELFF. The CDR3 DNA follows: TGTGCTAGTGGTTTGGGAACTAGGGGGCCCACCGGGGAGCTGTTTTTT.

The chain uses TRBV24-1 and TRBJ2-3; 9 positions match TRBD2. Germline trimming cut 4 bases from V and 1 base from J; bases unmatched to any gene: 2. Germline V gene lookup returns CDR1 KGHDR and CDR2 SFDVKD. The CDR3 is 15 amino acids. This chain's CDR3 is CATSDRTSGTDTQYF. The CDR3 DNA reads as TGTGCCACCAGTGACCGGACTAGCGGCACAGATACGCAGTATTTT.

The chain joins TRBV5-1 to TRBJ1-4; TRBD1 is a possible D gene (5 bases). Germline CDR1 and CDR2: SGHRS and YFSETQ. This CDR3 spans 16 amino acids. Trimming cost V 2 bases and J 2 bases, with 13 bases left between them. The CDR3 protein is CASSFQGPGTNEKLFF. CDR3 in DNA: TGCGCCAGCAGCTTTCAGGGTCCCGGTACTAATGAAAAACTGTTTTTT.

The CDR3 is CASSYRWTSGTYEQYF. CDR3 sequence (DNA): TGTGCCAGCAGTTACCGATGGACTAGCGGAACCTACGAGCAGTACTTC. J is TRBJ2-7 and V is TRBV6-5, with TRBD2 matching 10 bases. This CDR3 contains 16 residues. V shed 2 bases, J shed 2 bases, and the junction held 6 bases outside the gene matches. In germline, CDR1 is MNHEY, CDR2 SVGAGI.

This clone has just a few counts. The rearrangement links TRBV19 to TRBJ2-1; possible D gene TRBD2, 6 bases. Trimming cost V 4 bases and J 4 bases, with 8 bases left between them. Germline CDR1 LNHDA, CDR2 SQIVND (reference sequence). This CDR3 is built from 13 residues. The CDR3 region has the DNA TGTGCCAGTAGTAACCGGGGGTACAATGAGCAGTTCTTC. Translation: CASSNRGYNEQFF.

This chain joins TRBV15 and TRBJ1-1; a possible D gene is TRBD1 (5 bases). The CDR3 spans 13 residues. Germline V gives CDR1 LNHNV, CDR2 YYDKDF (reference sequence). Between the trimmed V and J ends, which lost 3 bases and 1 base, there was a span of 6 bases. CDR3 nucleotide sequence: TGTGCCACCAGCAGGGGGGGGAACACTGAAGCTTTCTTT. Protein sequence: CATSRGGNTEAFF.

The CDR3 sequence: CASSREIGTEAFF. CDR3 sequence (DNA): TGTGCCAGCAGTCGGGAGATAGGCACTGAAGCTTTCTTT. The chain has TRBV14 and TRBJ1-1, with D uncertain. Per germline, CDR1 SGHDN and CDR2 FVKESK. The V end was cut by 6 bases, the J end by 4 bases, with 12 bases between. This CDR3 region has 13 residues.

The V gene is TRBV4-1, the J gene TRBJ1-2, with D tentatively TRBD1 (5 bases). The CDR3 consists of 14 residues. The ends were cut back, 0 bases at V and 2 bases at J, with 7 bases in the middle. From germline, CDR1 is MGHRA and CDR2 YSYEKL. This CDR3 reads CASSQERQNYGYTF. The DNA for the CDR3 is TGCGCCAGCAGCCAAGAGAGACAGAACTATGGCTACACCTTC.

The rearrangement uses TRBV29-1 and TRBJ2-7, with 10 bases lining up with TRBD1. J was trimmed by 3 bases and V by 4 bases; bases with no gene match: 3. Germline assignment: CDR1 SQVTM and CDR2 ANQGSEA. This CDR3 is built from 13 residues. Here the CDR3 reads CSVGWTGGYEQYF. The DNA of the CDR3 is TGCAGCGTTGGTTGGACAGGGGGCTACGAGCAGTACTTC.

The V gene is TRBV9, the J gene TRBJ2-3; 9 bases align to TRBD1. The CDR3 spans 16 residues. Germline CDR1 SGDLS, CDR2 YYNGEE. J lost 5 bases, V lost 0 bases, and 7 bases had no gene match. CDR3 loop: CASSVVGTGRKDTQYF. In DNA form, the CDR3 reads TGTGCCAGCAGCGTAGTGGGGACAGGGAGGAAAGATACGCAGTATTTT.

The DNA of the CDR3 is TGCGCCAGCAGCTTGGCTTTGGGCAGAGAGTATGGCTACACCTTC. Its protein product is CASSLALGREYGYTF. J is TRBJ1-2 and V is TRBV5-1; D is unresolved. With 0 bases removed from V and 5 bases from J, the gap between germline ends came to 14 bases. CDR1 and CDR2 (germline): SGHRS, YFSETQ. This CDR3 region has 15 residues.

The chain uses TRBV23-1 and TRBJ2-7, with 8 bases that match TRBD2. TRBV23-1 has ORF status, its function being uncertain. The CDR3 has 17 amino acids. V gave up 6 bases and J gave up 4 bases; unmatched junction bases: 17. In nucleotides, the CDR3 is TGCGCCAGCAGCCCTGAGACAACTACTAGCGGTGTTTACGAGCAGTACTTC. It translates to CASSPETTTSGVYEQYF.

In DNA, the CDR3 is TGTGCCAGTAGCGGCGGGGGGCCCGACGGATACAATGAGCAGTTCTTC. Its protein is CASSGGGPDGYNEQFF. V is TRBV19 and J is TRBJ2-1; 8 bases agree with TRBD2. V lost 6 bases, J lost 4 bases, and 11 bases stayed unmatched. CDR1 and CDR2 from the germline V gene are LNHDA and SQIVND (reference sequence). This CDR3 contains 16 residues.

V is TRBV11-2 and J is TRBJ1-2; 7 positions match TRBD1. The CDR3 runs to 13 residues. V shed 5 bases, J shed 2 bases, and the junction held 2 bases outside the gene matches. CDR1 SGHAT and CDR2 FQNNGV come from the germline V gene. As DNA, the CDR3 is TGTGCCAGCAGCCCACAGGGGAACTATGGCTACACCTTC. Amino acid sequence: CASSPQGNYGYTF.

The chain employs TRBV28 and TRBJ1-1; a possible D gene is TRBD1 (5 bases). Between the trimmed V and J ends, which lost 6 bases and 5 bases, there was a span of 19 bases. The CDR3 length is 15 residues. Germline V CDR1 and CDR2: MDHEN, SYDVKM. As DNA, the CDR3 is TGTGCCAGCAGGGTGCAGGGAGGGGTTGGGACTGAAGCTTTCTTT. Translated: CASRVQGGVGTEAFF.

The CDR3: CASSVQRNTEAFF. The DNA for the CDR3 is TGTGCCAGCAGCGTACAGCGAAACACTGAAGCTTTCTTT. The chain employs TRBV9 and TRBJ1-1; D gene ambiguous. The CDR3 extends over 13 amino acids. Deletions cut 1 base from V and 2 bases from J, with 6 bases between. The germline V gene encodes CDR1 SGDLS and CDR2 YYNGEE. Full variable domain (remainder filled in from reference TRBV9 and TRBJ1-1): DSGVTQTPKHLITATGQRVTLRCSPRSGDLSVYWYQQSLDQGLQFLIQYYNGEERAKGNILERFSAQQFPDLHSELNLSSLELGDSALYFCASSVQRNTEAFFGQGTRLTVV.

This chain's CDR3 is CASSFSGTTDTQYF. The CDR3 DNA reads TGTGCCAGCAGTTTTAGCGGGACCACAGATACGCAGTATTTT. The chain links TRBV7-2 to TRBJ2-3, with 8 nucleotides matching TRBD2. Germline CDR1 and CDR2: SGHTA and FQGNSA. V shed 6 bases and J 2 bases; nucleotides not matched to a gene: 4. The CDR3 is 14 amino acids.

The V call is TRBV5-1, the J call TRBJ2-5; D gene uncertain. In germline, CDR1 is SGHRS, CDR2 YFSETQ. The CDR3 contains 15 residues. Trimming pared 0 bases from V and 1 base from J, leaving 10 bases between. The CDR3 nucleotides read TGCGCCAGCAGCTTGGCTGGGCAGACCCAAGAGACCCAGTACTTC. Translated: CASSLAGQTQETQYF.

Only one count was recorded for this clone. This chain uses TRBV29-1 with TRBJ1-5; perhaps TRBD1 as D (5 bases). This CDR3 is built from 18 residues. Looked up from germline, CDR1 is SQVTM and CDR2 is ANQGSEA. Trimming removed 0 bases at V and 0 bases at J, with 18 bases between. CDR3 nucleotide sequence: TGCAGCGTTGAAGATCCGGGTCAGGGCAAGTATAGCAATCAGCCCCAGCATTTT. It translates to CSVEDPGQGKYSNQPQHF.

This clone was observed a handful of times. The CDR3: CSLTGGTEAFF. In DNA form, the CDR3 reads TGCAGCCTCACAGGGGGGACTGAAGCTTTCTTT. The chain carries TRBV29-1 and TRBJ1-1, with 8 bases fitting TRBD1. The CDR3 covers 11 residues. V was clipped by 8 bases and J by 5 bases; unmatched bases: 4. The germline CDR1 and CDR2 sequences are SQVTM and ANQGSEA.